What follows is one T cell receptor beta chain and its context. The specificity of this receptor is unknown. Base qualities are not recorded, but no much larger clone differs from it by a single base. The cohort was made up of approximately 670 healthy bone marrow donors. At the time of sampling, all cohort members were nominally healthy, though unrecorded immune exposures were likely present. The donor was CMV seronegative and belonged to the group of roughly 330 seronegative cohort members. A peripheral blood sample was collected from each donor, and TCR beta sequencing was performed on peripheral blood mononuclear cells. The Qiagen DNeasy Blood Extraction Kit was used to extract genomic DNA from the blood cell samples. These data belong to a study of cytomegalovirus exposure and HLA in healthy donors (dated by TCRdb to about 2017). About the investigation overall: In an earlier analysis of approximately 640 of the donors, 276 Gb of sequence data and 90 million to 120 million unique TCR beta sequences from about 179 million T cells were reported. Five DR-DQ haplotypes were handled as single units for association and clustering because linkage in the cohort was strong. Of the roughly 390 genotyped donors, roughly 80% fell in the genetic ancestry cluster associated with self-reported Caucasian donors. HLA typing covered class I and class II loci at four-digit resolution. A later analysis re-examined previously published TCR beta repertoires from over 500 donors and added high-resolution HLA genotyping to investigate patterns of TCR occurrence. A later genetic analysis used genome-wide SNP genotypes for about 55% of the 666 donors, treating that subset as a discovery cohort. Alongside the repertoire data, information on donor age, sex, ethnicity and CMV serostatus was compiled. About 280 gigabases of sequencing data and around 85 million unique TCR sequences made up an early release that covered approximately 700 HLA-typed donors. Rather than drawing on any new phenotypic data, the later analysis identified candidate immune exposures from TCR beta sequences and the way those sequences occurred across donors. To predict cytomegalovirus infection status, the study brought together high-throughput TCR immunosequencing, statistical association of individual TCRs with disease status, and machine learning. The study was designed to test whether signatures of past pathogen exposure could be identified by cataloging public T cell receptors. Along with the roughly 670-subject first cohort, a separate validation cohort of 120 different subjects was used. All discovery cohort repertoires had been generated on a single sequencing platform. The number of donors typed differed by locus, with about 629-630 for A, B, C, DRB1 and DQB1, 522 for DQA1, 600 to 610 for DPA1, and 450 to 480 for DPB1. Across around 400 genotyped donors of the cohort, an average of approximately 240,000 unique TCR beta nucleotide sequences per donor were sequenced, and around 19% of those sequences were non-productive. An earlier analysis of 587 of the donors used high-throughput TCR beta sequencing to judge whether each TCR beta V gene segment behaved as functional or pseudogenic. The study profiled the T cell repertoires of 500 to 800 subjects by immunosequencing and related them to cytomegalovirus serostatus.

The paper's findings and limits, for the study overall: Compared with equally common non-associated chains, HLA-associated TCR beta chains in a later analysis were more clonally expanded and had lower generation probabilities. In a later analysis, most CMV-associated TCR beta chains were found to appear HLA-restricted, with HLA associations seemingly driven largely by CMV exposure. This cohort had only TCR beta chains sequenced, and the lack of alpha or paired-chain data limited which features could be detected. In a later genetic analysis, a missense DCLRE1C variant was associated with V-gene and J-gene trimming of TCR beta chains, and the association was replicated in an independent cohort. In a later analysis, TCR association rates were found to vary across HLA loci, with the most associated TCRs seen for DRB1 alleles and the fewest for HLA-C alleles. In an earlier analysis of some 500 of the donors, most TCR beta V segments were observed in productive rearrangements about 87% or about 30% of the time, broadly matching IMGT annotations. Because counts were too low, approximately 15 rarely observed V segments, including chromosome 9 orphons, were excluded from the earlier analysis of 587 of the donors. While some public TCRs were present in many individuals, most TCR sequences turned up only very rarely across donors. A later analysis reported that several top co-occurrence clusters appeared linked to parvovirus B19, influenza, CMV and Epstein-Barr virus. CMV serostatus was the only immune exposure information available for the cohort. Sequencing depth was assumed to be roughly uniform across donors in the presence/absence analyses, though that assumption may not hold. Compared with the approximately 670-donor mean, donors in an Asian-associated ancestry cluster had fewer N-insertions in productive TCRs, according to a later genetic analysis. It was suggested by the authors that the approach could potentially be generalized to other disease states and immunological phenotypes. A later analysis associated 15,000 to 20,000 TCR beta sequences with specific HLA alleles at a false discovery rate of 0.05. A cluster of highly shared sequence variants was judged likely to be a technical artifact of the sequencing pipeline. In the study, some 180 TCR beta chains were listed as associated with cytomegalovirus. In vitro tests confirmed that three of the cytomegalovirus-associated TCR beta chains recognize cytomegalovirus antigens. HLA typing was unavailable for some donors at each locus, so association tests used only the typed subset. A further reported finding was that TCR beta sequences accurately predicted the HLA-A and HLA-B alleles for most subjects in the first cohort. Strong co-occurrence of HLA alleles, especially DR and DQ, made assigning TCR associations to individual alleles difficult. Cytomegalovirus status was reported to be diagnosed by the classifier with high specificity and sensitivity in both the original and validation cohorts. Some IMGT-functional V segments, including TRBV6-2 and TRBV6-3, could not be told apart with the 87-base-pair reads, so those segments were excluded. Linkage disequilibrium might explain the correlated functional status among segregating V segments, but an unknown experimental factor could not be excluded.

V is cut back by 0 bases and J by 4 bases, with 12 bases in the junction unmatched. The germline V gene encodes CDR1 SGDLS and CDR2 YYNGEE. Including cysteine and phenylalanine, the CDR3 has 18 amino acids. Only the CDR3 portion is preserved as DNA: 54 bases, with reading frame beginning at the first base. Receptors were amplified or captured by the immunoSEQ multiplex PCR assay. A mixture of 60 forward primers for TCR Vbeta segments and 13 reverse primers for TCR Jbeta segments was used in the multiplex PCR. A multiplex PCR assay on genomic DNA amplified the CDR3 region of rearranged TCR beta genes. On the Illumina HiSeq System, the amplified TCR beta libraries were sequenced as 87-base-pair reads. Processing in the source paper ran as follows. Across the 500 to 850 repertoires, a later analysis counted 60 million to 90 million unique TCR beta chains, approximately 12 million of which were shared by at least two donors. To remove PCR and sequencing errors, raw reads were error-corrected and collapsed into unique sequences using a nearest-neighbor algorithm that merged closely related sequences. To assign V, D and J gene segments, CDR3 sequences were aligned to IMGT reference sequences. For a sequence to be retained, at least a six-nucleotide match to both a V gene segment and a J gene segment was required. Rearrangements were called productive when the CDR3 lacked stop codons and stayed in frame with V and J; all others were non-productive. Following IMGT convention, CDR3 was defined as the stretch from the second conserved V-encoded cysteine to the conserved J-encoded phenylalanine. In an earlier analysis of 587 of the donors, sequences lacking an unambiguous match to a single V gene segment were excluded. In an earlier analysis of some 590 of the donors, V segments were called functional above 56.7% productive rearrangements and were called segregating when the between-donor standard deviation exceeded 5%. A statistical classification framework was developed to diagnose cytomegalovirus status using the catalog of TCR beta chain sequences. In a later analysis, V and J genes were assigned by comparing TCR nucleotide sequences against IMGT/GENE-DB human TR gene sequences. Using the TCRdist pipeline, a later analysis assigned CDR3 sequences along with most-parsimonious VDJ recombination scenarios. In a later analysis, each TCR beta chain was defined by its CDR3 amino acid sequence together with its V-gene family, and reads without a unique V-gene family were excluded. A later analysis removed 500 to 650 highly shared, low-generation-probability nucleotide sequences to deal with suspected cross-contamination and a sequencing artifact. In a later analysis, a clonal expansion index for each public chain was calculated from normalized within-repertoire ranks of inferred template counts. A later analysis computed generation probabilities with a VDJ recombination model fitted to out-of-frame rearrangements, and checked the results against IGoR. In a later analysis, hypergeometric tests were used to score TCR-TCR, TCR-HLA and TCR-CMV co-occurrence, with a repertoire-size bias correction applied to TCR pairs. A later analysis estimated false discovery rates by permuting HLA or CMV assignments 20 times. In a later analysis, co-occurring TCRs were grouped using DBSCAN, with TCRdist sequence similarity added in when clustering inside HLA-allele-positive subsets. Co-occurrence clustering excluded repertoires with fewer than 30,000 or more than 120,000 public chains, plus five with anomalous nucleotide sharing. The table comes from immuneACCESS by way of TCRdb, which keeps in-frame sequences with V and J called. Part of the clones is missing from these tables; in studies checked, under half for an unresolved V gene and the rest for unknown reasons. Clonal size and the V and J genes are those of that table, whereas D and trimming came from the DNA. The table for this sample lists more than 20,000 clones; 79% of them were counted only once. Approximately 4.9% of the sample is in the top ten clones.

The sequenced sample was PBMCs. This receptor was obtained from a male donor in good health and CMV-seronegative. The rearrangement joined TRBV9 to TRBJ2-3; 9 middle bases align to TRBD2. The nucleotides are TGTGCCAGCAGCGTAGAGGACGGTCTAGCGGGATTGCCAGATACGCAGTATTTT. Its product reads: CASSVEDGLAGLPDTQYF.